A selection of T cell receptor beta chains follows, all from one sample in a study of cytomegalovirus exposure and HLA in healthy donors. Data came from immunoSEQ multiplex PCR; TCRdb stores just in-frame clones and leaves some out. Of 85,000 to 130,000 clones detected, 65% to 90% appear once; the ten largest clones hold approximately 1.2%. The sample was PBMCs. The receptors stem from a woman younger than 30 in good health and CMV-seronegative. Each CDR3 is given with its conserved first and last residue. A D gene is named only where the DNA matches it firmly. Only part of the rows carry a size: once, few, many, or a class if the clone is expanded.

j_gene,abundance,d_gene,v_gene,CDR3aa,CDR3nt
TRBJ2-5,NA,NA,TRBV6-5,CASSPIGRQETQYF,TGTGCCAGCAGCCCAATAGGGAGACAAGAGACCCAGTACTTC
TRBJ2-2,NA,TRBD2,TRBV5-3,CAGRRWRGGGAGELFF,TGTGCCGGCCGCCGCTGGCGGGGGGGCGGGGCCGGGGAGCTGTTTTTT
TRBJ1-2,once,NA,TRBV9,CASSLGAGYGYTF,TGTGCCAGCAGTTTGGGGGCCGGCTATGGCTACACCTTC
TRBJ1-5,NA,NA,TRBV6-6,CASSYHNSNQPQHF,TGTGCCAGCAGTTACCACAATAGCAATCAGCCCCAGCATTTT
TRBJ1-5,once,NA,TRBV7-2,CASSLDGGGGSQHF,TGTGCCAGCAGCTTAGATGGGGGGGGTGGATCCCAGCATTTT
TRBJ2-3,once,NA,TRBV14,CASSRLVGTDTQYF,TGTGCCAGCAGCCGACTAGTAGGTACAGATACGCAGTATTTT
TRBJ1-5,once,NA,TRBV28,CASSLLLWGGDQPQHF,TGTGCCAGCAGTTTACTGTTATGGGGGGGAGATCAGCCCCAGCATTTT
TRBJ1-6,few,TRBD1,TRBV4-3,CASSQDLDRVYSPLHF,TGCGCCAGCAGCCAAGATCTCGACAGGGTATATTCACCCCTCCACTTT
TRBJ2-3,NA,NA,TRBV5-4,CASSLHFTDTQYF,TGTGCCAGCAGCTTGCACTTCACAGATACGCAGTATTTT
TRBJ2-4,NA,NA,TRBV18,CASSPTGQLAKNIQYF,TGTGCCAGCTCGCCTACAGGGCAACTAGCCAAAAACATTCAGTACTTC
TRBJ1-4,NA,NA,TRBV28,CASKPTRGPKNEKLFF,TGTGCCAGCAAACCAACGCGGGGTCCCAAAAATGAAAAACTGTTTTTT
TRBJ1-1,NA,NA,TRBV4-2,CASTLTENTEAFF,TGTGCCAGCACCCTAACAGAGAACACTGAAGCTTTCTTT
TRBJ2-7,few,NA,TRBV6-6,CASSYATGLYEQYF,TGTGCCAGCAGTTACGCAACTGGGCTCTACGAGCAGTACTTC
TRBJ2-7,NA,TRBD2,TRBV6-1,CASSGTSGASYEQYF,TGTGCCAGCAGCGGGACTAGCGGTGCATCCTACGAGCAGTACTTC
TRBJ2-1,NA,NA,TRBV5-1,CASSEYLRGGEQFF,TGCGCCAGCAGCGAGTATTTAAGGGGTGGCGAGCAGTTCTTC
TRBJ1-4,NA,TRBD1,TRBV5-1,CASSLGGQGNEKLFF,TGCGCCAGCAGCTTGGGGGGACAGGGTAATGAAAAACTGTTTTTT
TRBJ2-3,NA,TRBD2,TRBV4-3,CASSQEWASGATDTQYF,TGCGCCAGCAGCCAAGAGTGGGCTAGCGGGGCAACAGATACGCAGTATTTT
TRBJ2-1,NA,NA,TRBV4-1,CASSQPSHEQFF,TGCGCCAGCAGCCAACCTAGCCATGAGCAGTTCTTC
TRBJ2-7,NA,TRBD1,TRBV6-5,CASSLGQGAYEQYF,TGTGCCAGCTCCCTAGGACAGGGGGCATACGAGCAGTACTTC
TRBJ2-1,few,TRBD1,TRBV30,CAWSQTGAREQFF,TGTGCCTGGAGTCAAACAGGGGCGCGTGAGCAGTTCTTC
TRBJ1-1,NA,NA,TRBV19,CASRHSQNTEAFF,TGTGCCAGTAGGCACAGCCAAAACACTGAAGCTTTCTTT
TRBJ2-3,NA,TRBD1,TRBV6-1,CASSEDWTGVTDTQYF,TGTGCCAGCAGTGAAGACTGGACAGGGGTGACAGATACGCAGTATTTT
TRBJ2-4,NA,NA,TRBV5-1,CASSPTYRDGKNIQYF,TGCGCCAGCAGCCCGACCTACAGGGATGGGAAAAACATTCAGTACTTC
TRBJ2-7,NA,NA,TRBV10-3,CAISESTSYFGEQYF,TGTGCCATCAGTGAGTCGACTAGTTACTTTGGCGAGCAGTACTTC
TRBJ2-7,NA,NA,TRBV4-3,CASSQVLRAGYEQYF,TGCGCCAGCAGCCAAGTTTTGAGGGCCGGCTACGAGCAGTACTTC
TRBJ2-5,NA,TRBD2,TRBV27,CASTREGTQYF,TGTGCCAGCACGCGGGAGGGGACCCAGTACTTC
TRBJ1-1,NA,NA,TRBV7-9,CASSLGARAEAFF,TGTGCCAGCAGCTTAGGGGCCAGGGCTGAAGCTTTCTTT
TRBJ1-2,NA,NA,TRBV7-2,CASSLGQPYGYTF,TGTGCCAGCAGCTTAGGACAGCCCTATGGCTACACTTTC
TRBJ2-3,NA,NA,TRBV25-1,CASSGTRTDTQYF,TGTGCCAGCAGCGGGACTCGCACAGATACGCAGTATTTT
TRBJ2-5,NA,TRBD2,TRBV6-9,CASTLPRASGALYQETQYF,TGTGCCAGCACCCTCCCCCGGGCTAGCGGGGCCCTTTACCAAGAGACCCAGTACTTC
TRBJ2-3,NA,NA,TRBV5-4,CASSSITDTQYF,TGTGCCAGCAGCTCTATTACAGATACGCAGTATTTT
TRBJ2-1,NA,TRBD1,TRBV16,CASSQIRGLPYNEQFF,TGTGCCAGCAGCCAAATCAGGGGGCTACCCTACAATGAGCAGTTCTTC
TRBJ2-7,NA,TRBD2,TRBV7-9,CSSSAPGLGGSYEQYF,TGTTCCAGCAGCGCACCGGGACTAGGAGGGTCCTACGAGCAGTACTTC
TRBJ1-1,NA,NA,TRBV28,CASSPGRTTFF,TGTGCCAGCAGTCCGGGGAGGACTACCTTCTTT
TRBJ2-5,NA,TRBD2,TRBV5-4,CASSVLAGGPQYF,TGTGCCAGCAGCGTGCTAGCGGGAGGGCCCCAGTACTTC
TRBJ2-1,NA,NA,TRBV5-5,CASSLVAATLPNNEQFF,TGTGCCAGCAGCTTGGTCGCGGCTACTCTCCCTAACAATGAGCAGTTCTTC
TRBJ1-1,NA,NA,TRBV5-6,CASSLGDTEAFF,TGTGCCAGCAGCCTAGGGGACACTGAAGCTTTCTTT
TRBJ2-1,NA,TRBD2,TRBV9,CASSASGTMYNEQFF,TGTGCCAGCAGCGCCTCCGGGACTATGTACAATGAGCAGTTCTTC
TRBJ2-5,NA,TRBD1,TRBV7-3,CASSLQGAETQYF,TGTGCCAGCAGCTTACAGGGGGCGGAGACCCAGTACTTC
TRBJ2-3,NA,NA,TRBV4-3,CASSQEGLGLADTQYF,TGCGCCAGCAGCCAAGAGGGTCTGGGGCTCGCAGATACGCAGTATTTT
TRBJ2-1,once,NA,TRBV29-1,CSVQMVRAGALSYNEQFF,TGCAGCGTTCAGATGGTTCGAGCGGGTGCCCTCTCCTACAATGAGCAGTTCTTC
TRBJ2-3,NA,TRBD1,TRBV15,CATSRDPDRVVDTQYF,TGTGCCACCAGCAGAGATCCGGACAGGGTCGTAGATACGCAGTATTTT
TRBJ1-4,once,NA,TRBV15,CATSRRQYEVEKLFF,TGTGCCACCAGCAGGAGACAGTACGAGGTTGAAAAACTGTTTTTT
TRBJ2-7,few,NA,TRBV2,CASSERRDDSYEQYF,TGTGCCAGCAGTGAAAGGCGGGACGACTCCTACGAGCAGTACTTC
TRBJ2-3,NA,NA,TRBV4-1,CASSQQPLAPQSTDTQYF,TGCGCCAGCAGCCAGCAACCCCTAGCGCCCCAAAGCACAGATACGCAGTATTTT
TRBJ1-3,NA,NA,TRBV11-1,CASSTTGVTSGNTIYF,TGTGCCAGCAGCACAACCGGGGTCACCTCTGGAAACACCATATATTTT
TRBJ1-2,NA,TRBD1,TRBV28,CASSLLVGTATNYGYTF,TGTGCCAGCAGTTTATTAGTCGGGACAGCCACTAACTATGGCTACACCTTC
TRBJ2-6,NA,TRBD1,TRBV2,CASSLTGGASGANVLTF,TGTGCCAGCAGTCTGACAGGGGGGGCCTCTGGGGCCAACGTCCTGACTTTC